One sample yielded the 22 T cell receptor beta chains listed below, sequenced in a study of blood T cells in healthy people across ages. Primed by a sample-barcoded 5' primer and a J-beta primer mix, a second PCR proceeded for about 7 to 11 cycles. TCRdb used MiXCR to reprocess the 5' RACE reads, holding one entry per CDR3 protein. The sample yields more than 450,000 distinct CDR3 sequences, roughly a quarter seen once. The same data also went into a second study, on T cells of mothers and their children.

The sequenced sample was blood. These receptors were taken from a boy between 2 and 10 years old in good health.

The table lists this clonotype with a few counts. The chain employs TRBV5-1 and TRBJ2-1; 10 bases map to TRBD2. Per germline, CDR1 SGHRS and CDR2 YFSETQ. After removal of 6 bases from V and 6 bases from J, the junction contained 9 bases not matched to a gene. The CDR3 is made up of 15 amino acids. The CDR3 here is CASNKGLAGVNEQFF. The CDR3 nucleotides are TGCGCCAGCAACAAGGGGCTAGCGGGGGTCAATGAGCAGTTCTTC. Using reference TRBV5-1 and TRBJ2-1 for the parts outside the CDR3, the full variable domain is KAGVTQTPRYLIKTRGQQVTLSCSPISGHRSVSWYQQTPGQGLQFLFEYFSETQRNKGNFPGRFSGRQFSNSRSEMNVSTLELGDSALYLCASNKGLAGVNEQFFGPGTRLTVL.

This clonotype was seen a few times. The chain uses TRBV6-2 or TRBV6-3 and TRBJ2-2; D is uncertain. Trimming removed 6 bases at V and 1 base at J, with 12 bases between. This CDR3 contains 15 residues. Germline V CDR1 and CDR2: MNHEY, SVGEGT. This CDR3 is CASSRSHRNTGELFF. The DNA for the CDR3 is TGTGCCAGCAGCCGCAGCCATCGGAACACCGGGGAGCTGTTTTTT.

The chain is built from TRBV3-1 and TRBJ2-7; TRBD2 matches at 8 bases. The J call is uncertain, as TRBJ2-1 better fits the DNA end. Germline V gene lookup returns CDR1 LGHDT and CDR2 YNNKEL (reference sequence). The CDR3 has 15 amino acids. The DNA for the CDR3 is TGTGCCAGCAGCCAATCGCCGGGAGGGCCGGGGGGGCAGTTCTTC. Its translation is CASSQSPGGPGGQFF.

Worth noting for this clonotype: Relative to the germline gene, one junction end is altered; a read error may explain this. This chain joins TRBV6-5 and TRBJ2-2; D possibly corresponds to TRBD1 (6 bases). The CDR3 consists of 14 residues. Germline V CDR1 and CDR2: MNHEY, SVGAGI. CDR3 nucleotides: TGTGCCAGCAGTTATGCGAGGGACACCAGGGAGCTGTTTTTT. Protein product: CASSYARDTRELFF.

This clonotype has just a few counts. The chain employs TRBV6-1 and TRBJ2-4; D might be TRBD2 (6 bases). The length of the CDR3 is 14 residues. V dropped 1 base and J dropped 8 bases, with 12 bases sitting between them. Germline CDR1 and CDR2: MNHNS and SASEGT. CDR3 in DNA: TGTGCCAGCAGTGAAGTTGGAGGGACGGACATTCAGTACTTC. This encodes CASSEVGGTDIQYF.

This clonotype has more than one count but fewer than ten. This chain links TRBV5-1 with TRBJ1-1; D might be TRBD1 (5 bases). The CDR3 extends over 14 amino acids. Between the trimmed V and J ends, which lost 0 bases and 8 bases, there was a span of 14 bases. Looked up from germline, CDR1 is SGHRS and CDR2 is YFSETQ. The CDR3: CASSLAVTGGEAFF. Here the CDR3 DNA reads TGCGCCAGCAGCTTGGCCGTTACAGGCGGAGAAGCTTTCTTT. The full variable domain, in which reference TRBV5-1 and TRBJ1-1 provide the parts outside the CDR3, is KAGVTQTPRYLIKTRGQQVTLSCSPISGHRSVSWYQQTPGQGLQFLFEYFSETQRNKGNFPGRFSGRQFSNSRSEMNVSTLELGDSALYLCASSLAVTGGEAFFGQGTRLTVV.

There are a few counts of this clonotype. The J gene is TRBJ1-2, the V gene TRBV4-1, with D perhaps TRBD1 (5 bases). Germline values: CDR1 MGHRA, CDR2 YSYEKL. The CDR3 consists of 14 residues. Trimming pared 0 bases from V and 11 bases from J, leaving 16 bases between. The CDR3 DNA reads TGCGCCAGCAGCCAAGAAGCCCGGGGGGGTTTGTACACCTTC. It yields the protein CASSQEARGGLYTF.

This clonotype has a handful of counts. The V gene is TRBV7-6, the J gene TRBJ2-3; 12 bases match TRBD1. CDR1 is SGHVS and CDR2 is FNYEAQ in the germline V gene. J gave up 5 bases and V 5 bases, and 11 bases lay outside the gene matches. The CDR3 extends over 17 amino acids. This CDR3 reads CASSDTPGTGGRDTQYF. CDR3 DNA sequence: TGTGCCAGCAGCGATACTCCCGGGACAGGGGGCAGAGATACGCAGTATTTT.

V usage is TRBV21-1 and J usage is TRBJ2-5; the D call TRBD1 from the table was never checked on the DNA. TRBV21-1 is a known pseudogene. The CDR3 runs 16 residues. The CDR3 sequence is CASSPHRQGCQETQYF. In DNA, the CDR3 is TGTGCCAGCAGCCCTCACCGACAGGGGTGCCAAGAGACCCAGTACTTC.

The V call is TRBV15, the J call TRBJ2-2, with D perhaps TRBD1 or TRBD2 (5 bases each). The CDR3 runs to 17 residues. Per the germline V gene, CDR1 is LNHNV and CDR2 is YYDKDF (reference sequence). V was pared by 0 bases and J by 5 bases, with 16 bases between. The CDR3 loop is CATSREILQGPTGELFF. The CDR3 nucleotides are TGTGCCACCAGCAGAGAGATTTTGCAGGGACCTACCGGGGAGCTGTTTTTT.

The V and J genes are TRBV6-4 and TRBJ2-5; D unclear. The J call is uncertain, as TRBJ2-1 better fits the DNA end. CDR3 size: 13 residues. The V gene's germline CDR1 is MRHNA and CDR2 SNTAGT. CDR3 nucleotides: TGTGCCAGCAGTGAGGGCCTCCAAAATGAGCAGTTCTTC. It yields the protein CASSEGLQNEQFF.

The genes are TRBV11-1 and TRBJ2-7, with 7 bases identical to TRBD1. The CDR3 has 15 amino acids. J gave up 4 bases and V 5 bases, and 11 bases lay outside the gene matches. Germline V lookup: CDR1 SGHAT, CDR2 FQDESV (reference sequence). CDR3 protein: CASSPRQGNRYEQYF. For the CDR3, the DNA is TGTGCCAGCAGCCCCCGACAGGGTAATCGATACGAGCAGTACTTC.

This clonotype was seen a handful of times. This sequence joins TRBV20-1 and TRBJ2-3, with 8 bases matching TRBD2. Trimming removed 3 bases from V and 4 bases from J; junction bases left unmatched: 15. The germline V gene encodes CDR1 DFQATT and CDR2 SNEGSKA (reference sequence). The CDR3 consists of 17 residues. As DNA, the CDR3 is TGCAGTGCTAGTGACGCGGGAGGTCCTGTTTTCGCAGATACGCAGTATTTT. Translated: CSASDAGGPVFADTQYF.

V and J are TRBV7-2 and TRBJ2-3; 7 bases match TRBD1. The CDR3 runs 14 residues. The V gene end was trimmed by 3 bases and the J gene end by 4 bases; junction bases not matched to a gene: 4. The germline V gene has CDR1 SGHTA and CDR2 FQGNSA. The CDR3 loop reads CASSLTGSADTQYF. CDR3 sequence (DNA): TGTGCCAGCAGCTTGACAGGGTCGGCAGATACGCAGTATTTT.

Here the CDR3 reads CASSPKWTQNEKLFF. The CDR3 DNA follows: TGTGCCAGCAGCCCCAAGTGGACCCAAAATGAAAAACTGTTTTTT. The chain links TRBV7-6 to TRBJ1-4; D remains ambiguous. Per germline, CDR1 SGHVS and CDR2 FNYEAQ. This CDR3 region has 15 residues. With 5 bases removed from V and 5 bases from J, the gap between germline ends came to 15 bases.

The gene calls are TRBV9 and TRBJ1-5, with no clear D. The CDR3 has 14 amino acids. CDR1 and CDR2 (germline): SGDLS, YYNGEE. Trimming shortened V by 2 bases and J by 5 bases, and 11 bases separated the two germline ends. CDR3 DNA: TGTGCCAGCAGCGTCGCGGACGGCGATCAGCCCCAGCATTTT. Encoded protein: CASSVADGDQPQHF.

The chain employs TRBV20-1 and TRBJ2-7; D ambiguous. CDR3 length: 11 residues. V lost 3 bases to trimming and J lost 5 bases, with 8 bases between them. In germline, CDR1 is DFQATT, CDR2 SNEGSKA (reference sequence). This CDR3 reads CSASKANEQYV. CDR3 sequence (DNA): TGCAGTGCTAGCAAAGCGAACGAGCAGTACGTC.

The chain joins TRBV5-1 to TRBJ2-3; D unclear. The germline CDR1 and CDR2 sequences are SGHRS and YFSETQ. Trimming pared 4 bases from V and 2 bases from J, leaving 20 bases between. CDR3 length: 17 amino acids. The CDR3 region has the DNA TGCGCCAGCAGCCTGTGGGTGGAACCCCCATTCACAGATACGCAGTATTTT. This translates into CASSLWVEPPFTDTQYF.

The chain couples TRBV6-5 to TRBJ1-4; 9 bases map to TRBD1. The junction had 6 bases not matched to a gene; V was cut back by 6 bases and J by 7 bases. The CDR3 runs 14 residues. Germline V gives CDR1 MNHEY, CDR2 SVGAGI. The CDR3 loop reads CASSETGGFEKLFF. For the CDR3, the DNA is TGTGCCAGCAGCGAGACAGGGGGTTTTGAAAAACTGTTTTTT.

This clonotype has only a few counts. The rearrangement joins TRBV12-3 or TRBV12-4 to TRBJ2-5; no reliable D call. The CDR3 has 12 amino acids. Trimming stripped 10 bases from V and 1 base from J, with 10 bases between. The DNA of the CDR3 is TGTGCCACCCGCAGAGGCCAAGAGACCCAGTACTTC. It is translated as CATRRGQETQYF.

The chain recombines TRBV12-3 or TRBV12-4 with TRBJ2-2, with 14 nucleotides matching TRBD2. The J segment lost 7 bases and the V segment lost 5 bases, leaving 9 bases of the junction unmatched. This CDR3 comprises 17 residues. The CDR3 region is CASSPPGLAGVSGELFF. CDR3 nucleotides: TGTGCCAGCAGTCCGCCGGGACTAGCGGGAGTGAGCGGGGAGCTGTTTTTT.

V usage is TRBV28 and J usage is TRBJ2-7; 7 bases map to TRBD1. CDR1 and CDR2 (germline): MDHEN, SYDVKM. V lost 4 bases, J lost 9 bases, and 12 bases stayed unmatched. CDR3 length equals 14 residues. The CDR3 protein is CASSWTGSPLGQYF. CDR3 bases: TGTGCCAGCAGTTGGACAGGCTCACCCCTCGGGCAGTACTTC.